Listed here are 14 T cell receptor beta chains from one sample, sequenced in a study of human T cells and chemical hapten exposure. Time point indicated: patch test 3, about 24 weeks after DPC sensitization. As to treatment: therapeutic diphenylcyclopropenone sensitization with weekly scalp DPC. TCRdb independently ran MiXCR on the RACE reads; one entry per CDR3 protein. The sample yields 95,000 to 150,000 distinct CDR3 sequences, approximately 10% seen once. The material sequenced was whole blood, taken in connection with sensitization to the hapten diphenylcyclopropenone (DPC). The receptors were gathered from a woman aged 50 to 60 with alopecia areata. Some clones in this sample may be carry-over from other donors' samples.

The rearrangement joins TRBV7-2 to TRBJ2-5, with D possibly matching TRBD2 (7 bases). V was cut by 0 bases and J by 5 bases, with 13 bases left in between. Germline V gene data show CDR1 as SGHTA and CDR2 as FQGNSA. The CDR3 runs to 15 residues. DNA of the CDR3: TGTGCCAGCAGCTTAGCGGGGAGGGGGATGGAGACCCAGTACTTC. Its protein product is CASSLAGRGMETQYF.

The table lists this clonotype with a few counts. V is TRBV20-1 and J is TRBJ2-1; TRBD2 agrees at 7 bases. Germline-derived CDR1 and CDR2 are DFQATT and SNEGSKA (reference sequence). The CDR3 sequence is 13 residues long. The junction had 3 bases not matched to a gene; V was cut back by 7 bases and J by 0 bases. This CDR3 is CSVSGTSYNEQFF. The DNA for the CDR3 is TGCAGTGTAAGCGGGACCTCCTACAATGAGCAGTTCTTC.

This clonotype was counted only a few times. The V gene is TRBV3-1, the J gene TRBJ2-7; 10 nucleotides line up with TRBD1. Germline lookup yields CDR1 LGHDT and CDR2 YNNKEL (reference sequence). The CDR3 is made up of 15 amino acids. The J segment lost 5 bases and the V segment lost 3 bases, leaving 7 bases of the junction unmatched. The CDR3 spells CASSQPGQGIHEQYF. In DNA, the CDR3 is TGTGCCAGCAGCCAGCCGGGACAGGGGATCCACGAGCAGTACTTC.

This clonotype was seen a few times. The CDR3 DNA follows: TGTGCCAGCAGTTTATTTGGGACAGGGGGCCGGAGGGAGACCCAGTACTTC. It encodes CASSLFGTGGRRETQYF. The chain uses TRBV27 and TRBJ2-5, with TRBD1 identical over 12 bases. The CDR3 spans 17 residues. Germline values: CDR1 MNHEY, CDR2 SMNVEV (reference sequence). Trimming cost V 1 base and J 5 bases; bases outside gene matches: 8.

In its sample, this clonotype was seen a few times. This chain uses TRBV4-3 with TRBJ1-2; no clear D gene. The V and J ends lost 0 bases and 2 bases respectively, with 10 bases between them. CDR1 is LGHNA and CDR2 is YSLEER in the germline V gene. The CDR3 contains 15 residues. This chain's CDR3 is CASSQDTGVNYGYTF. DNA of the CDR3: TGCGCCAGCAGCCAAGATACCGGGGTCAACTATGGCTACACCTTC.

For this clonotype: A much bigger clone sits one base away, suggesting this may be a read error. This chain connects TRBV20-1 to TRBJ2-1; 10 bases are a match to TRBD2. The V segment lost 1 base and the J segment 6 bases; nucleotides outside the gene matches: 6. The germline V gene has CDR1 DFQATT and CDR2 SNEGSKA (reference sequence). This CDR3 spans 15 amino acids. This CDR3 is CSARALAGVGNEQFF. CDR3 coding DNA: TGCAGTGCTAGAGCCCTAGCGGGGGTGGGCAATGAGCAGTTCTTC.

This clonotype was found a few times. V usage is TRBV3-1 and J usage is TRBJ1-1, with a tentative D call TRBD1 (5 bases). The ends were cut back, 0 bases at V and 11 bases at J, with 13 bases in the middle. This CDR3 has 13 residues. Germline loops: CDR1 LGHDT, CDR2 YNNKEL (reference sequence). In DNA, the CDR3 is TGTGCCAGCAGCCAAGACCTCAGGGCTGTTGCTTTCTTT. This codes for CASSQDLRAVAFF. The whole variable domain, remainder taken from reference TRBV3-1 and TRBJ1-1, is DTAVSQTPKYLVTQMGNDKSIKCEQNLGHDTMYWYKQDSKKFLKIMFSYNNKELIINETVPNRFSPKSPDKAHLNLHINSLELGDSAVYFCASSQDLRAVAFFGQGTRLTVV.

This clonotype was detected only a few times. This chain links TRBV2 with TRBJ1-5, with D tentatively TRBD1 (5 bases). V shed 7 bases and J shed 7 bases, with 20 bases lying between them. The CDR3 length is 15 residues. Looked up from germline, CDR1 is SNHLY and CDR2 is FYNNEI. The CDR3 nucleotides are TGTGCCAGCACCAAAAACAGGCAGACGGGACAGCCCCAGCATTTT. Translating it yields CASTKNRQTGQPQHF. The variable domain in full, completed from reference TRBV2 and TRBJ1-5, reads EPEVTQTPSHQVTQMGQEVILRCVPISNHLYFYWYRQILGQKVEFLVSFYNNEISEKSEIFDDQFSVERPDGSNFTLKIRSTKLEDSAMYFCASTKNRQTGQPQHFGDGTRLSIL.

This clonotype appeared a few times. The chain has TRBV7-8 and TRBJ1-1; D remains ambiguous. Germline V gene data show CDR1 as SGHVS and CDR2 as FQNEAQ. The CDR3 runs to 14 residues. Trimming removed 6 bases from V and 0 bases from J, with 11 bases in between. The CDR3 DNA is TGTGCCAGCAGAACAACAGAATTGAACACTGAAGCTTTCTTT. Translation gives CASRTTELNTEAFF.

This clonotype was detected a few times. This chain uses TRBV20-1 with TRBJ1-6; D unclear. Trimming stripped 1 base from V and 0 bases from J, with 10 bases between. The germline gives CDR1 DFQATT, CDR2 SNEGSKA (reference sequence). This CDR3 has 16 amino acids. Here the CDR3 reads CSARVEGSSYNSPLHF. In DNA form, the CDR3 reads TGCAGTGCTAGAGTGGAGGGCAGCTCCTATAATTCACCCCTCCACTTT.

This clonotype was seen a handful of times. The rearrangement joins TRBV13 to TRBJ2-1; the D gene is possibly TRBD1 (6 bases). Per the germline V gene, CDR1 is PRHDT and CDR2 is FYEKMQ (reference sequence). V gave up 6 bases and J gave up 4 bases, with 19 bases separating them. The CDR3 sequence is 16 residues long. For the CDR3, the DNA is TGTGCCAGCAGTTCCTCTCCCGAGGGGGTTTACAATGAGCAGTTCTTC. Translated: CASSSSPEGVYNEQFF.

The chain employs TRBV5-1 and TRBJ1-1; tentatively, D is TRBD1 (6 bases). The CDR3 loop spans 15 amino acids. Germline assignment: CDR1 SGHRS and CDR2 YFSETQ. V lost 3 bases and J lost 4, with 16 bases in between. In nucleotides, the CDR3 is TGCGCCAGCAGCTCGTACAGGGTTTTGGGCACTGAAGCTTTCTTT. This sequence encodes CASSSYRVLGTEAFF.

The table lists this clonotype with a few counts. The chain combines TRBV5-1 with TRBJ1-1, with a tentative D call TRBD1 (5 bases). The V and J ends lost 5 bases and 10 bases respectively, with 24 bases between them. The CDR3 consists of 15 residues. Per germline, CDR1 SGHRS and CDR2 YFSETQ. The CDR3 protein is CASSTEDWRGLLAFF. The CDR3 DNA is TGCGCCAGCAGTACTGAGGATTGGCGGGGCCTGTTAGCTTTCTTT.

This clonotype was found a few times. This chain's CDR3 is CASSLGGGRFVSSDGYTF. The DNA for the CDR3 is TGTGCCAGCAGCCTAGGGGGGGGCAGGTTTGTTTCTTCGGATGGCTACACCTTC. The chain uses TRBV7-6 and TRBJ1-2, with D possibly being TRBD1 (6 bases). Germline V gene data show CDR1 as SGHVS and CDR2 as FNYEAQ. Trimming took off 5 bases at V and 6 bases at J, with 28 bases between the two ends. The CDR3 has 18 residues.